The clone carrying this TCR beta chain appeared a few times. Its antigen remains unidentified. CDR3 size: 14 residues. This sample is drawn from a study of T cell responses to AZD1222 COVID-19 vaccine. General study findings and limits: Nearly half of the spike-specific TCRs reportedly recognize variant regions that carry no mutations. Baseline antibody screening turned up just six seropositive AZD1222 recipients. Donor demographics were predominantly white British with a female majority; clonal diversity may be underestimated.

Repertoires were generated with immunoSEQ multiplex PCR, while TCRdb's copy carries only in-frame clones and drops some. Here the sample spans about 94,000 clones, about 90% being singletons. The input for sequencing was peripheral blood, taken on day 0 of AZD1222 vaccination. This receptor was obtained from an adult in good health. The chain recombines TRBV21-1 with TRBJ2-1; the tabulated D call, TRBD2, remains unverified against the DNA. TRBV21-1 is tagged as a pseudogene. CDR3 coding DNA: TGTGCCAGCCCCCGCGGAGGCCAAGGGAATGAGCAGTTCTTC. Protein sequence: CASPRGGQGNEQFF.